This TCR beta chain was recovered during a study of tumor-infiltrating lymphocytes in localized non-small cell lung cancer. Details on this clone: What it binds is unknown.

General study results and limits: TCR sequencing covered a subset of patients with enough tissue. Immunotypes IM1 and IM2 had similar TCR-derived T-cell fractions. Each assay used a separate piece of the same tissue.

The repertoire was sequenced with immunoSEQ multiplex PCR; TCRdb's copy has only in-frame clones and lacks some. Of about 13,000 clones listed, approximately 72% are singletons. The source is a human donor with non-small cell lung cancer. The sequenced sample consisted of uninvolved lung tissue not adjacent to the tumor.

CDR3 sequence (DNA): TGTGCCAGCAGTTTATGGACAGGGCGGTGCACCGGGGAGCTGTTTTTT. Its protein product is CASSLWTGRCTGELFF. This chain joins TRBV28 and TRBJ2-2; 7 positions agree with TRBD1. The germline CDR1 and CDR2 sequences are MDHEN and SYDVKM. V shed 0 bases and J 4 bases; nucleotides not matched to a gene: 5. This CDR3 comprises 16 residues.